This TCR beta chain was identified in a study of blood T cells in healthy people across ages. With regard to this clonotype: Its antigen is not identified.

Sample-barcoded 5' priming and a J-beta primer mix drove a second PCR of roughly 6 to 12 cycles. Every single cDNA molecule received a tag from a template-switch adaptor with 12 random nucleotides. TCRdb reprocessed the 5' RACE reads via MiXCR and lists one record per CDR3 protein. The table lists about 1.1 million distinct CDR3 sequences, 35% to 40% of them singletons. Findings and caveats of the study: Fewer expanded clones and more diversity marked long-lived versus aged donors.

The CDR3 has 14 residues. Germline-derived CDR1 and CDR2 are MDHEN and SYDVKM. V lost 6 bases, J lost 4 bases, and 13 bases lay in between. Each sample yielded at least 6 micrograms of PBMC total RNA. Sequencing was performed on blood. V gene TRBV28 combines with J gene TRBJ1-5; D unresolved. The clonotype originates from a man between 18 and 35 years old in good health. CDR3 loop: CASRPDRANQPQHF. CDR3 bases: TGTGCCAGCAGACCAGACCGAGCTAATCAGCCCCAGCATTTT.